Listed below are T cell receptor beta chains from one sample, sequenced in a study of T cell responses to AZD1222 COVID-19 vaccine. Profiling relied on immunoSEQ multiplex PCR, and the TCRdb table lists in-frame clones only, not all of them. The table lists around 130,000 clones, just over 85% of them singletons. Sequenced here: peripheral blood, sampled on day 0 of AZD1222 vaccination. These receptors all stem from an adult in good health. Each CDR3 is given with its conserved first and last residue. The D gene is left open where the match is weak. Clone size is stated in some rows and not others, as once, few, many or a class when expanded.

v_gene,d_gene,j_gene,abundance,CDR3aa,CDR3nt
TRBV12-3/TRBV12-4,.,TRBJ1-4,.,CASSTQGEKLFF,TGTGCCAGCAGCACTCAAGGGGAAAAACTGTTTTTT
TRBV4-1,.,TRBJ2-1,.,CASSHEFEQFF,TGCGCCAGCAGCCATGAATTCGAGCAGTTCTTC
TRBV27,TRBD1,TRBJ2-7,.,CASTTYPGQGHEQYF,TGTGCCAGCACCACCTATCCGGGACAGGGACACGAGCAGTACTTC
TRBV29-1,TRBD1,TRBJ1-3,.,CSARDSGNTIYF,TGCAGCGCCCGGGACAGTGGAAACACCATATATTTT
TRBV7-6,.,TRBJ2-1,.,CASSLAGAYNEQFF,TGTGCCAGCAGCTTAGCCGGAGCCTACAATGAGCAGTTCTTC
TRBV6-2/TRBV6-3,.,TRBJ2-7,.,CASSYNGNSYEQYF,TGTGCCAGCAGTTACAACGGCAACTCCTACGAGCAGTACTTC
TRBV4-3,TRBD1,TRBJ1-1,.,CASSQGRGPTEAFF,TGCGCCAGCAGCCAAGGCAGGGGGCCCACTGAAGCTTTCTTT
TRBV29-1,.,TRBJ2-1,.,CSVEGTLYNEQFF,TGCAGCGTTGAGGGGACTCTGTACAATGAGCAGTTCTTC
TRBV12-5,.,TRBJ1-2,.,CASGLVRTRYGYTF,TGTGCTAGTGGTTTGGTACGTACAAGATATGGCTACACCTTC
TRBV7-8,.,TRBJ1-2,.,CASSLVATKGYGYTF,TGTGCCAGCAGCTTAGTGGCCACCAAGGGCTATGGCTACACCTTC
TRBV3-1/TRBV3-2,TRBD1,TRBJ2-4,.,CASSQVITDRRPKNIQYF,TGTGCCAGCAGCCAAGTAATCACGGACAGGAGGCCCAAAAACATTCAGTACTTC
TRBV7-9,TRBD1,TRBJ1-1,.,CASSADRGSAFF,TGTGCCAGCAGCGCGGACAGGGGGTCTGCTTTCTTT
TRBV7-2,.,TRBJ1-6,.,CASSLGRMNNSPLHF,TGTGCCAGCAGCTTGGGACGTATGAATAATTCACCCCTCCACTTT
TRBV29-1,.,TRBJ2-3,.,CSVVVLKDTQYF,TGCAGCGTTGTAGTCTTAAAAGATACGCAGTATTTT
TRBV10-3,.,TRBJ2-7,.,CAIRGQHYEQYF,TGTGCCATCAGAGGACAGCACTACGAGCAGTACTTC
TRBV18,.,TRBJ2-3,.,CASSPEDTQYF,TGTGCCAGCTCACCAGAAGATACGCAGTATTTT
TRBV7-8,TRBD1,TRBJ1-3,.,CASSPTTGEQGNTIYF,TGTGCCAGCAGCCCGACGACAGGGGAACAAGGAAACACCATATATTTT
TRBV7-8,TRBD1,TRBJ1-5,.,CASGRGNSNQPQHF,TGTGCCAGCGGCAGGGGGAATAGCAATCAGCCCCAGCATTTT
TRBV7-8,.,TRBJ1-6,.,CASSFGSSYNSPLHF,TGTGCCAGCAGCTTTGGTAGCTCCTATAATTCACCCCTCCACTTT
TRBV27,.,TRBJ2-1,.,CASSFPGYNEQFF,TGTGCCAGCAGTTTTCCGGGCTACAATGAGCAGTTCTTC
TRBV19,.,TRBJ2-1,.,CASSISPGYYNEQFF,TGTGCCAGTAGTATTTCTCCGGGGTACTACAATGAGCAGTTCTTC
TRBV4-2,TRBD2,TRBJ2-1,once,CASSRLSGGRGWNEQFF,TGTGCCAGCAGCCGGCTTAGCGGGGGCCGAGGGTGGAATGAGCAGTTCTTC
TRBV18,.,TRBJ2-7,.,CASSPGGPAGYEQYF,TGTGCCAGCTCACCAGGCGGCCCCGCTGGCTACGAGCAGTACTTC
TRBV6-5,.,TRBJ1-3,.,CASRAPGASGNTIYF,TGTGCCAGCAGGGCCCCAGGGGCCTCTGGAAACACCATATATTTT
TRBV6-5,.,TRBJ1-1,.,CASSYGGEAFF,TGTGCCAGCAGTTACGGGGGTGAAGCTTTCTTT
TRBV7-9,TRBD1,TRBJ1-2,.,CASSLGTGLYGYTF,TGTGCCAGCAGCCTCGGGACAGGGCTTTATGGCTACACCTTC
TRBV9,.,TRBJ1-2,.,CASSAGGMMDLHGYTF,TGTGCCAGCAGCGCGGGGGGAATGATGGATCTTCATGGCTACACCTTC
TRBV2,TRBD2,TRBJ2-1,.,CASIRDYNNEQFF,TGTGCCAGCATCCGGGACTACAACAATGAGCAGTTCTTC
TRBV9,TRBD2,TRBJ2-3,.,CASSVEGGGQSDTQYF,TGTGCCAGCAGCGTAGAGGGCGGGGGGCAATCAGATACGCAGTATTTT
TRBV6-5,TRBD1,TRBJ2-1,few,CASRRGQGAYEQFF,TGTGCCAGCAGGAGGGGACAGGGGGCCTATGAGCAGTTCTTC
TRBV7-9,TRBD1,TRBJ1-2,.,CASSPGQGAYGYTF,TGTGCCAGCAGCCCGGGACAGGGGGCTTATGGCTACACCTTC
TRBV12-3/TRBV12-4,.,TRBJ1-2,.,CASSYGHTAGYTF,TGTGCCAGCAGTTACGGACATACGGCTGGCTACACCTTC
TRBV18,.,TRBJ1-1,.,CASSPPGSGRTEAFF,TGTGCCAGCTCACCTCCCGGGTCGGGGCGTACTGAAGCTTTCTTT
TRBV29-1,.,TRBJ1-1,.,CSVGRWNTEAFF,TGCAGCGTGGGTAGGTGGAACACTGAAGCTTTCTTT
TRBV27,.,TRBJ2-3,.,CASRSRTDTQYF,TGTGCCAGCCGTTCCCGAACAGATACGCAGTATTTT
TRBV19,.,TRBJ1-5,.,CASSTTGRGNQPQHF,TGTGCCAGTAGTACCACAGGGAGAGGCAATCAGCCCCAGCATTTT
TRBV21-1,.,TRBJ2-7,.,CASSVPRGSSYEQYF,TGTGCCAGCAGCGTCCCGAGGGGCAGCTCCTACGAGCAGTACTTC
TRBV7-3,TRBD1,TRBJ2-7,.,CASSLSTGTGEDEQYF,TGTGCCAGCAGCTTATCTACTGGGACAGGGGAAGACGAGCAGTACTTC
TRBV28,TRBD1,TRBJ1-2,.,CASSPRTGGDYGYTF,TGTGCCAGCAGTCCCCGGACAGGGGGCGACTATGGCTACACCTTC
TRBV5-1,TRBD2,TRBJ2-7,.,CASSPGLAGGGRYEQYF,TGCGCCAGCAGCCCGGGACTAGCGGGAGGCGGTCGCTACGAGCAGTACTTC
TRBV4-3,.,TRBJ1-4,once,CASSQVEGEKLFF,TGCGCCAGCAGCCAAGTCGAGGGAGAAAAACTGTTTTTT
TRBV6-5,TRBD2,TRBJ2-7,.,CASRPRGGVREQYF,TGTGCCAGCAGACCCCGGGGGGGGGTGAGAGAGCAGTACTTC
TRBV4-1,TRBD1,TRBJ2-3,.,CASSYRDRGTSTDTQYF,TGCGCCAGCAGCTATAGGGACAGGGGGACTAGCACAGATACGCAGTATTTT
TRBV9,.,TRBJ1-1,.,CASSPQTENTEAFF,TGTGCCAGCAGCCCTCAGACGGAGAACACTGAAGCTTTCTTT
TRBV5-6,TRBD1,TRBJ1-6,once,CASRTRGQRINSPLHF,TGTGCCAGCAGGACCCGGGGACAGAGGATTAATTCACCCCTCCACTTT
TRBV27,.,TRBJ1-3,.,CASSAGPSRDTIYF,TGTGCCAGCAGCGCGGGACCCAGTCGGGACACCATATATTTT
TRBV7-2,.,TRBJ2-1,.,CASSVPYNEQFF,TGTGCCAGCAGCGTCCCCTACAATGAGCAGTTCTTC
TRBV11-3,TRBD1,TRBJ2-7,.,CASSSEETGGGEQYF,TGTGCCAGCAGCTCCGAGGAGACAGGGGGTGGGGAGCAATACTTC